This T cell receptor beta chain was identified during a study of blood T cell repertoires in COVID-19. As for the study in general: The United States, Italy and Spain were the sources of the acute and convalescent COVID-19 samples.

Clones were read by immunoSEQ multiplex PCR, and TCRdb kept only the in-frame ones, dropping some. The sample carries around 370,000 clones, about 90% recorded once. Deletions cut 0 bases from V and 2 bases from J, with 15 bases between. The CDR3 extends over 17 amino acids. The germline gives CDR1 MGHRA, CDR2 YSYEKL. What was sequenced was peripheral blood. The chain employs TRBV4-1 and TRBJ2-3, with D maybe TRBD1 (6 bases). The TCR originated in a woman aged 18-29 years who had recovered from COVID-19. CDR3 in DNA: TGCGCCAGCAGCCAAGACCCGGCAGGGGCAAACACAGATACGCAGTATTTT. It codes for CASSQDPAGANTDTQYF.